This T cell receptor (beta chain) was identified during a study of CD8 T cells in Susac syndrome. As for the study in general: Sequenced Susac syndrome patients included more than five with active disease and under ten who were in remission. At blood draw, Susac syndrome patients were therapy-naive, on corticosteroids, or on intravenous immunoglobulin alone.

Comments on this clonotype: Its antigen is not identified.

With random hexamers, reverse transcription was performed on about 0.5 to 1 ug of RNA. TCRdb analysed the immunoSEQ multiplex PCR reads with MiXCR anew, one entry per CDR3 protein. The sample holds about 170,000 distinct CDR3 sequences, about 96% seen once. Study-wide results and caveats: Repertoires of Susac syndrome CD4+ T cells lacked clonal expansion.

Germline V gives CDR1 MNHEY, CDR2 SVGEGT. Trimming left V 0 bases short and J 3 bases short, with 12 bases between. The CDR3 is 15 amino acids. This sequence originates from a human donor with Susac syndrome. V usage is TRBV6-2 or TRBV6-3 and J usage is TRBJ2-7; D may be TRBD2 (6 bases). Sequencing was done on a sample of CD4+ T cells from PBMCs. In DNA, the CDR3 is TGTGCCAGCAGTTACTCCGCGGGAATAGTCTACGAGCAGTACTTC. Its protein product is CASSYSAGIVYEQYF.